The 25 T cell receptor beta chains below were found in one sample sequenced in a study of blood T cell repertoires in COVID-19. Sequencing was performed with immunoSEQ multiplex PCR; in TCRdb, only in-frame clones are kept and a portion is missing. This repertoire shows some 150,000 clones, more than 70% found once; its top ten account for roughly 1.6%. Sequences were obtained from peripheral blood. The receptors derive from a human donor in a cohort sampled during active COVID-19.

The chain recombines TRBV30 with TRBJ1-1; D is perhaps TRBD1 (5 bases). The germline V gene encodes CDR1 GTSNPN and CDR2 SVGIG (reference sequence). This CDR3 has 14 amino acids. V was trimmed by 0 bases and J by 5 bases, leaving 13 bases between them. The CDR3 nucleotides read TGTGCCTGGAGTGTACGCGGGGGTGGAACTGAAGCTTTCTTT. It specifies CAWSVRGGGTEAFF.

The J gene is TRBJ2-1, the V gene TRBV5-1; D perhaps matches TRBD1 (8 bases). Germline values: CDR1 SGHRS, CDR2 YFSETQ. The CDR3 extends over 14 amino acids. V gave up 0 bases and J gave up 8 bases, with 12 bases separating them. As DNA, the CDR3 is TGCGCCAGCAGCTTGGACAGGGGGGGCGATGAGCAGTTCTTC. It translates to CASSLDRGGDEQFF.

This chain's CDR3 is CASSARGDSLHEQYF. CDR3 coding DNA: TGTGCCAGCAGCGCTCGGGGTGACTCTTTACACGAGCAGTACTTC. The rearrangement uses TRBV9 and TRBJ2-7, with TRBD2 as a possible D gene (5 bases). The V end was cut by 3 bases, the J end by 5 bases, with 18 bases between. CDR3 size: 15 residues. Germline V gene sequence: CDR1 SGDLS, CDR2 YYNGEE.

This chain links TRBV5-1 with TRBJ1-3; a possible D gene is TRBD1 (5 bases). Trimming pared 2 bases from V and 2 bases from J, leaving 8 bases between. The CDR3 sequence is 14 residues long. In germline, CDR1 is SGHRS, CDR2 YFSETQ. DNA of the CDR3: TGCGCCAGCAGCTTCACAGGTACTGGAAACACCATATATTTT. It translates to CASSFTGTGNTIYF.

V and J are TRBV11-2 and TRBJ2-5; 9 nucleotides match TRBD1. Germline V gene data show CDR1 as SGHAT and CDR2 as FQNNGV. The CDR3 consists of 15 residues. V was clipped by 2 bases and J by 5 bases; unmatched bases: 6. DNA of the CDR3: TGTGCCAGCAGCTTATTAGGGACAGGGACGGAGACCCAGTACTTC. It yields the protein CASSLLGTGTETQYF.

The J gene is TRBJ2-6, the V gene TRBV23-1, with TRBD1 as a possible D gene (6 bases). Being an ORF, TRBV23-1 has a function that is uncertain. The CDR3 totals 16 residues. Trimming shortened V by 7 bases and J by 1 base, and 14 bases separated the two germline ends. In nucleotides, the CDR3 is TGCGCCAGCATCGGAATAACAGGGTCTGGGGCCAACGTCCTGACTTTC. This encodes CASIGITGSGANVLTF.

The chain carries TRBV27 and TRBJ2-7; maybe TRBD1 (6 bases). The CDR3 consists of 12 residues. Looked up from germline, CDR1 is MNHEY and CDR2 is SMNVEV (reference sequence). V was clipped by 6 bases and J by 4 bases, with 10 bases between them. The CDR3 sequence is CASRDRVYEQYF. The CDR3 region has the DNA TGTGCCAGCAGGGACAGAGTTTACGAGCAGTACTTC.

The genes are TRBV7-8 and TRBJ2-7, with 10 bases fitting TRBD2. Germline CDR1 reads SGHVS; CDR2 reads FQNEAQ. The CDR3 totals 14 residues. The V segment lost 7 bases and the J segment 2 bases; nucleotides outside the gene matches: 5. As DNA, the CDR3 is TGTGCCAGCACCCGAGCGGGGGGGACCTACGAGCAGTACTTC. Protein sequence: CASTRAGGTYEQYF.

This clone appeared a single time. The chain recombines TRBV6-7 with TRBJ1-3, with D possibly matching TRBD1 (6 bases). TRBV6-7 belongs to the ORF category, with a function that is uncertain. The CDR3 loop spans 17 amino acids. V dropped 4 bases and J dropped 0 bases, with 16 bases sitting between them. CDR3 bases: TGTGCCAGCAGTTCTGCAACAGGGACGAGCTCTGGAAACACCATATATTTT. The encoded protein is CASSSATGTSSGNTIYF.

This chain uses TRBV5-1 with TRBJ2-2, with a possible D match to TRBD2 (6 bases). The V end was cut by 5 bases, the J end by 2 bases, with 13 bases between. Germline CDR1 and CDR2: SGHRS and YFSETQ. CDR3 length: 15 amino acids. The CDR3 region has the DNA TGCGCCAGCAGGACTGGGGGAGGAAACACCGGGGAGCTGTTTTTT. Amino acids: CASRTGGGNTGELFF.

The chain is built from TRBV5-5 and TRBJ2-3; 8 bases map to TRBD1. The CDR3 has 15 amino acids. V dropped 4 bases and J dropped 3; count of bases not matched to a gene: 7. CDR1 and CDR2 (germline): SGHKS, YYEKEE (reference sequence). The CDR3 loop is CASSGSRTGTDTQYF. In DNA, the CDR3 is TGTGCCAGCAGCGGTTCTAGGACAGGGACAGATACGCAGTATTTT. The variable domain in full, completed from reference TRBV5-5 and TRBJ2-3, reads DAGVTQSPTHLIKTRGQQVTLRCSPISGHKSVSWYQQVLGQGPQFIFQYYEKEERGRGNFPDRFSARQFPNYSSELNVNALLLGDSALYLCASSGSRTGTDTQYFGPGTRLTVL.

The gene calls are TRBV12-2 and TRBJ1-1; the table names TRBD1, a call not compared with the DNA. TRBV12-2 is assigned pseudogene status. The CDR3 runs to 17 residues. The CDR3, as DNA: TGTGCAAGTCGCCTCACATCCGAGACAGGGGGTTTGACTGAAGCTTTCTTT. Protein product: CASRLTSETGGLTEAFF.

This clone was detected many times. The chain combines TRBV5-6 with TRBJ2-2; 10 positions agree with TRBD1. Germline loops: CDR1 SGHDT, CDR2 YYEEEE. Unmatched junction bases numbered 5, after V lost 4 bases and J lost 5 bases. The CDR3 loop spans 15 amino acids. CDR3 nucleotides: TGTGCCAGCAGCCGTTGGACAGGGGGAACCGGGGAGCTGTTTTTT. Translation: CASSRWTGGTGELFF. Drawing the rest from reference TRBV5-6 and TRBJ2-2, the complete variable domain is DAGVTQSPTHLIKTRGQQVTLRCSPKSGHDTVSWYQQALGQGPQFIFQYYEEEERQRGNFPDRFSGHQFPNYSSELNVNALLLGDSALYLCASSRWTGGTGELFFGEGSRLTVL.

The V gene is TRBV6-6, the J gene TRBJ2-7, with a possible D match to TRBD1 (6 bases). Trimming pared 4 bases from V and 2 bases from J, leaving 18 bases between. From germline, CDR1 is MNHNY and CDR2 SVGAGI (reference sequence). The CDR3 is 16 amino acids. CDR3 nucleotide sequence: TGTGCCAGCAGTTCCCCAGGGGACGCCAAACCCTACGAGCAGTACTTC. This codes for CASSSPGDAKPYEQYF.

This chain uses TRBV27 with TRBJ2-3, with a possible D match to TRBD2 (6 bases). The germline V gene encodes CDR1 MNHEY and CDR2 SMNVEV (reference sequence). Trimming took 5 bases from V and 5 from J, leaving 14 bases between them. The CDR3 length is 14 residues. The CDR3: CASSPRDSLDTQYF. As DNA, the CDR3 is TGTGCCAGCAGTCCCCGGGACTCCCTAGATACGCAGTATTTT.

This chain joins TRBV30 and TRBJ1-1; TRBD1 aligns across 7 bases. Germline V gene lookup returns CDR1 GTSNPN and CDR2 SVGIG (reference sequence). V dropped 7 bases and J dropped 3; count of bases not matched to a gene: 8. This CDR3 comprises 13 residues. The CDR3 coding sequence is TGTGCCTCCAGGGGGGCGAGGGACACTGAAGCTTTCTTT. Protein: CASRGARDTEAFF.

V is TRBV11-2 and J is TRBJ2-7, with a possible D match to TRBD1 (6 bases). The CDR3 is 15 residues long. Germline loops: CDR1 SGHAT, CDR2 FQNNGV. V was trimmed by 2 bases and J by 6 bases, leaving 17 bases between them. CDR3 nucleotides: TGTGCCAGCAGCTTACAAGGGGTGGTGGGGGCCGAGCAGTACTTC. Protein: CASSLQGVVGAEQYF.

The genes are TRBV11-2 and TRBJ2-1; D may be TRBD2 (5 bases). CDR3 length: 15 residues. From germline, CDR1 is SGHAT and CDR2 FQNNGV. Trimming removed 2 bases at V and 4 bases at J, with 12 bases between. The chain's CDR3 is CASSLSEGLYNEQFF. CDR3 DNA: TGTGCCAGCAGCTTAAGTGAGGGATTATACAATGAGCAGTTCTTC.

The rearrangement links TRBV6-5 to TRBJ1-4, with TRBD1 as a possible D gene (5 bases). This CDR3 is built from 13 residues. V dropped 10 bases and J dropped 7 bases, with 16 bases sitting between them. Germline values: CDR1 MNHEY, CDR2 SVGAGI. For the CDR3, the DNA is TGTGCCACAACCAGGACGGGGGGTGAAAAACTGTTTTTT. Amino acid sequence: CATTRTGGEKLFF.

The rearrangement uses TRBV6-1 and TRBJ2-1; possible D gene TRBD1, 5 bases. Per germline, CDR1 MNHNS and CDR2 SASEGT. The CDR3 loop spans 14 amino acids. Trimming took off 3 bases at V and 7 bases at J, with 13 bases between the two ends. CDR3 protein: CASSDLAGSNEQFF. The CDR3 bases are TGTGCCAGCAGTGATCTGGCAGGGTCGAATGAGCAGTTCTTC.

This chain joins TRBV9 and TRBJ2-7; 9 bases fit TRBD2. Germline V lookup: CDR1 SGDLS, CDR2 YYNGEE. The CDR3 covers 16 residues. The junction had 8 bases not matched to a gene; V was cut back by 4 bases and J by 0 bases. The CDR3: CASSRSLAGSSYEQYF. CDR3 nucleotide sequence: TGTGCCAGCAGCCGATCACTAGCGGGTAGCTCCTACGAGCAGTACTTC.

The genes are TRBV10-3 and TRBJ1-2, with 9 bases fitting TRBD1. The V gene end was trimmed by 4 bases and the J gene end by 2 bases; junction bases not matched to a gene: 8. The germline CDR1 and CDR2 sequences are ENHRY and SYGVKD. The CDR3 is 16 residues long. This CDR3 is CAISGARQGGNYGYTF. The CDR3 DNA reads TGTGCCATCAGTGGGGCGAGACAGGGGGGAAACTATGGCTACACCTTC.

As DNA, the CDR3 is TGTGCCAGCGGACAGGGGAACGGCTACACCTTC. It codes for CASGQGNGYTF. This sequence joins TRBV10-3 and TRBJ1-2; TRBD1 matches 9 bases. After removal of 10 bases from V and 8 bases from J, the junction contained 5 bases not matched to a gene. Germline values: CDR1 ENHRY, CDR2 SYGVKD. The CDR3 totals 11 residues.

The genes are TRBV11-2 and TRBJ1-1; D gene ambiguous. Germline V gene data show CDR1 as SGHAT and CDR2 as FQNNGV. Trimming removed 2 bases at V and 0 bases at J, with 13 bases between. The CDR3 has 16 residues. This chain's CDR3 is CASSLRRTPLNTEAFF. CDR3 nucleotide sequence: TGTGCCAGCAGCTTAAGAAGGACTCCTCTGAACACTGAAGCTTTCTTT.

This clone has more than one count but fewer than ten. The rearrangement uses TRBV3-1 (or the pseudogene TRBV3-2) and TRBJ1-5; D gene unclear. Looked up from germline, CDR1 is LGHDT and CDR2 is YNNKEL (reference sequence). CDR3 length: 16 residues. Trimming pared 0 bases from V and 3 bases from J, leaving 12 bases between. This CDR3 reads CASSQDPGSTNQPQHF. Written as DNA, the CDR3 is TGTGCCAGCAGCCAAGATCCCGGGAGTACCAATCAGCCCCAGCATTTT.